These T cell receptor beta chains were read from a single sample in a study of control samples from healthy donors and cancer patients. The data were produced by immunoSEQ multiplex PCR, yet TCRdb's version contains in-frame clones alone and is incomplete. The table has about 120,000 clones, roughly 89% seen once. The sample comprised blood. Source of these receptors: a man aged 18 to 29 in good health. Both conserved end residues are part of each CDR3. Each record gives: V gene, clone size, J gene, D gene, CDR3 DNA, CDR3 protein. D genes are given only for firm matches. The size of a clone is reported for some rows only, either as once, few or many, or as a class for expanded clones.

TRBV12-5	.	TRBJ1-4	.	TGTGCTAGTGGCTCCCAGGGTGTCGTTTCAGGACTTAATGAAAAACTGTTTTTT	CASGSQGVVSGLNEKLFF
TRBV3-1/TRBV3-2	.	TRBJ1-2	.	TGTGCCAGCAGCCAAGATATCGGCCGTGGTCTGAGATCGAGGGGCTACACCTTC	CASSQDIGRGLRSRGYTF
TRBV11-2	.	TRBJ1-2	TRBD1	TGTGCCAGCAGCTCTCTGACAGGGTATGGCTACACCTTC	CASSSLTGYGYTF
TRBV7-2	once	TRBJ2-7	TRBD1	TGTGCCAGCAGCTCGCTAAAGACAGGGGTTTACGAGCAGTACTTC	CASSSLKTGVYEQYF
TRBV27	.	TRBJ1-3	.	TGTGCCAGCAGTCTGAGGACACCTTACTCTGGAAACACCATATATTTT	CASSLRTPYSGNTIYF
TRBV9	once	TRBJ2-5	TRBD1	TGTGCCAGCAGCGAGGGGACAGGGGGCCGGGAGACCCAGTACTTC	CASSEGTGGRETQYF
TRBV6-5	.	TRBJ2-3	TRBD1	TGTGCCAGCAGTTCAGGGACAGGGAGGACAGATACGCAGTATTTT	CASSSGTGRTDTQYF
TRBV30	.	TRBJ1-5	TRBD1	TGTGCCTGGAGGACAGGGGATCAGCCCCAGCATTTT	CAWRTGDQPQHF
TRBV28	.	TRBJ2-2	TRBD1	TGTGCCAGCAGGACAGGGGCGAGCACCGGGGAGCTGTTTTTT	CASRTGASTGELFF
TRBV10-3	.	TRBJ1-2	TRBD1	TGTGCCTCGCAGGACAGGGCGTACCATGGCTACACCTTC	CASQDRAYHGYTF
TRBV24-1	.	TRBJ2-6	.	TGTGCCACCAGTCCTAAGGGCAAAGGGGCCAACGTCCTGACTTTC	CATSPKGKGANVLTF
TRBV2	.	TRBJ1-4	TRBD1	TGTGCCAGCATGGAAACAGGGGGGACATCGAATGAAAAACTGTTTTTT	CASMETGGTSNEKLFF
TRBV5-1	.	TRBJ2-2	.	TGCGCCAGCAGCTACCCTCGGGGATCCGGGGAGCTGTTTTTT	CASSYPRGSGELFF
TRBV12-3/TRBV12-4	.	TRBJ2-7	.	TGTGCCAGCAGTTATTCGGGCTCCTACGAGCAGTACTTC	CASSYSGSYEQYF
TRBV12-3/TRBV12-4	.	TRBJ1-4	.	TGTGCCAGCAGAGGGACCGTAGGGGAAAAACTGTTTTTT	CASRGTVGEKLFF
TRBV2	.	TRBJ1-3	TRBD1	TGTGCCAGCAGGACAGGGGGAGGAAACACCATATATTTT	CASRTGGGNTIYF
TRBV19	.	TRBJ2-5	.	TGTGCCAGCAAGAGGGAGGGACAGGCACAAGAGACCCAGTACTTC	CASKREGQAQETQYF
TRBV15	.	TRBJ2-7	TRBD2	TGTGCCACCAGCACCCCCAGTGGGGGGGGAGGATACGAGCAGTACTTC	CATSTPSGGGGYEQYF
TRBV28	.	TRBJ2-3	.	TGTGCCAGCAGCTCCCTCCCCGTCGCGGGCCCAGATACGCAGTATTTT	CASSSLPVAGPDTQYF
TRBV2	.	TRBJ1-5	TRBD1	TGTGCCAGCAGTGGACAGGGGGTATATAGGCCCCAGCATTTT	CASSGQGVYRPQHF
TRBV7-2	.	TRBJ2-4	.	TGTGCCAGCAGCTTGAGGGGGAACATTCAGTACTTC	CASSLRGNIQYF
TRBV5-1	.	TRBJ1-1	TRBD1	TGCGCCAGCAGCTTGTACGGCCCAGGGGGCGGCACTGAAGCTTTCTTT	CASSLYGPGGGTEAFF
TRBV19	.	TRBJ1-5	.	TGTGCCAGTAGGGACAGTAGAGATAGCAATCAGCCCCAGCATTTT	CASRDSRDSNQPQHF
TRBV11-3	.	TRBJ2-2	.	TGTGCCAGCAGCTTGGGTCCCACCGGGGAGCTGTTTTTT	CASSLGPTGELFF
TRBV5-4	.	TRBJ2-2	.	TGTGCCAGCAGCTTGAACGCCATGGCCACCGGGGAGCTGTTTTTT	CASSLNAMATGELFF
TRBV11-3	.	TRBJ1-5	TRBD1	TGTGCCCGGTGGACAGGGGGCAATCAGCCCCAGCATTTT	CARWTGGNQPQHF